This T cell receptor (beta chain) is from a study of OX40 agonist ivuxolimab in advanced cancers. Study at large: The treatment was a fully human IgG2 OX40 agonist, ivuxolimab. Study-wide results and caveats: Low normalized T-cell clonal expansion was additionally recorded for some nonresponders. Clonal expansion by week 6 occurred in CD4+ and CD8+ blood T cells (at 0.1 to 3.0 mg/kg).

At baseline, cycle 4 day 1, and cycle 7 day 1, blood was sampled. TCRdb keeps only in-frame clones here, not all; method: immunoSEQ multiplex PCR. Of about 55,000 clones listed, 77% are singletons. Worth noting for this clone: Its matching antigen is unknown.

The TCR was taken from an adult with an advanced solid tumor such as melanoma, head and neck, liver or kidney cancer. This sample comprised CD4+ or CD8+ T cells sorted from blood, obtained in a trial of the OX40 agonist ivuxolimab.

The CDR3 protein is CASSRGLAGLEDEQFF. CDR3 bases: TGTGCCAGTAGTAGGGGACTAGCGGGACTCGAAGATGAGCAGTTCTTC. The chain uses TRBV19 and TRBJ2-1; 13 bases align to TRBD2. Germline V lookup: CDR1 LNHDA, CDR2 SQIVND (reference sequence). This CDR3 is 16 amino acids long. The ends lost 4 bases at V and 8 bases at J; junction bases unmatched: 8.